The 29 T cell receptor beta chains reported below all come from one sample, sequenced in a study of blood T cell repertoires in COVID-19. The protocol was immunoSEQ multiplex PCR, while the TCRdb copy is restricted to in-frame clones and leaves out a portion. The sample consists of some 240,000 clones, approximately 88% of them appearing once. Material: PBMCs or T cells enriched from blood (not recorded which). These receptors were taken from a middle-aged woman who had been exposed to COVID-19.

Concerning this clone itself: The junction departs from the called germline gene at one end, perhaps through a read error. The chain combines TRBV5-1 with TRBJ1-2; 8 positions match TRBD1. The germline V gene has CDR1 SGHRS and CDR2 YFSETQ. There are 16 residues in the CDR3. The CDR3 DNA reads TGTGCCAGCAGCCCGGACAGGGTCCTCATTGGATATGGCTACACCTTC. Its protein is CASSPDRVLIGYGYTF.

The chain uses TRBV9 and TRBJ1-6; 12 bases are a match to TRBD1. From germline, CDR1 is SGDLS and CDR2 YYNGEE. Unmatched junction bases numbered 5, after V lost 0 bases and J lost 10 bases. The CDR3 runs 16 residues. The CDR3 loop is CASSVGGTGGRSPLHF. CDR3 nucleotides: TGTGCCAGCAGCGTAGGAGGGACAGGGGGCAGGTCACCCCTCCACTTT.

The gene calls are TRBV11-2 and TRBJ2-7, with no clear D. Germline V gene lookup returns CDR1 SGHAT and CDR2 FQNNGV. The CDR3 is 14 amino acids. V was clipped by 1 base and J by 2 bases, with 9 bases between them. CDR3 nucleotides: TGTGCCAGCAGCTTAGCTCCGCAGACCTACGAGCAGTACTTC. Encoded protein: CASSLAPQTYEQYF.

The chain links TRBV7-8 to TRBJ1-4; no clear D gene. V lost 3 bases, J lost 0 bases, and 8 bases lay in between. This CDR3 is built from 15 residues. The germline gives CDR1 SGHVS, CDR2 FQNEAQ. CDR3 loop: CASSFTGSTNEKLFF. CDR3 bases: TGTGCCAGCAGCTTCACGGGTTCAACTAATGAAAAACTGTTTTTT.

The J gene is TRBJ2-1, the V gene TRBV5-4, with TRBD1 matching over 12 bases. Per germline, CDR1 SGHNT and CDR2 YYREEE (reference sequence). Germline trimming cut 9 bases from V and 7 bases from J; bases unmatched to any gene: 8. This CDR3 has 14 residues. In DNA form, the CDR3 reads TGTGCCACCATGGGACAGGGGGCTCCTAATGAGCAGTTCTTC. This codes for CATMGQGAPNEQFF.

V gene TRBV5-1 combines with J gene TRBJ1-5; 8 bases map to TRBD1. The germline CDR1 and CDR2 sequences are SGHRS and YFSETQ. V shed 0 bases and J 5 bases; nucleotides not matched to a gene: 4. The length of the CDR3 is 15 residues. Here the CDR3 DNA reads TGCGCCAGCAGCTTGGGGACAGGGCGGGATCAGCCCCAGCATTTT. It encodes CASSLGTGRDQPQHF.

Worth noting for this clone: The junction shows a germline mismatch at one end, possibly a read error. The chain uses TRBV5-1 and TRBJ2-5, with 11 bases lining up with TRBD2. The CDR3 loop spans 15 amino acids. Germline loops: CDR1 SGHRS, CDR2 YFSETQ. CDR3 residues: CASSFGTSGPETQYF. As DNA, the CDR3 is TGTGCCAGCAGCTTCGGGACTAGCGGCCCGGAGACCCAGTACTTC.

The chain employs TRBV3-1 (or the pseudogene TRBV3-2) and TRBJ1-1; 8 bases line up with TRBD1. With 0 bases clipped from V and 7 bases from J, the junction kept 4 bases outside the gene matches. This CDR3 is 14 amino acids long. Germline-derived CDR1 and CDR2 are LGHDT and YNNKEL (reference sequence). CDR3 sequence reads: CASSQEYRGIEAFF. Here the CDR3 DNA reads TGTGCCAGCAGCCAAGAGTACAGGGGGATTGAAGCTTTCTTT.

Comments on this clone: Compared with germline, one end of the junction differs, possibly owing to a read error. V gene TRBV9 combines with J gene TRBJ1-2; TRBD1 might be the D (6 bases). Germline CDR1 SGDLS, CDR2 YYNGEE. The CDR3 is 12 residues long. CDR3 DNA: TGTGCCAGCAGCCGAGGACGAGGGGACATTATCTTC. Its translation: CASSRGRGDIIF. The full variable domain, rest sourced from reference TRBV9 and TRBJ1-2, is DSGVTQTPKHLITATGQRVTLRCSPRSGDLSVYWYQQSLDQGLQFLIQYYNGEERAKGNILERFSAQQFPDLHSELNLSSLELGDSALYFCASSRGRGDIIFGSGTRLTVV.

V usage is TRBV29-1 and J usage is TRBJ2-3; TRBD2 aligns across 7 bases. Germline V gives CDR1 SQVTM, CDR2 ANQGSEA. V lost 7 bases, J lost 0 bases, and 7 bases stayed unmatched. CDR3 length: 14 residues. The CDR3 protein is CSGKTSSSTDTQYF. CDR3 DNA: TGCAGCGGCAAGACTAGCAGTAGCACAGATACGCAGTATTTT.

This chain connects TRBV19 to TRBJ1-2, with TRBD1 identical over 11 bases. The length of the CDR3 is 14 residues. Per germline, CDR1 LNHDA and CDR2 SQIVND (reference sequence). After removal of 9 bases from V and 5 bases from J, the junction contained 8 bases not matched to a gene. CDR3 DNA sequence: TGTGCCAGCCGGACAGGGGGCAAATTATATGGCTACACCTTC. Protein product: CASRTGGKLYGYTF. Variable domain in full (rest from reference TRBV19 and TRBJ1-2): DGGITQSPKYLFRKEGQNVTLSCEQNLNHDAMYWYRQDPGQGLRLIYYSQIVNDFQKGDIAEGYSVSREKKESFPLTVTSAQKNPTAFYLCASRTGGKLYGYTFGSGTRLTVV.

Many counts were recorded for this clone. The CDR3, as DNA: TGTGCCAGCAGTGAATTGGTACAGACAAAAGCTTCACCCCTCCACTTT. Its translation is CASSELVQTKASPLHF. The chain uses TRBV25-1 and TRBJ1-6; D gene unclear. The CDR3 consists of 16 residues. V dropped 1 base and J dropped 9 bases, with 16 bases sitting between them. The germline V gene encodes CDR1 MGHDK and CDR2 SYGVNS.

The chain has TRBV25-1 and TRBJ1-2; 7 bases map to TRBD1. The CDR3 length is 14 residues. Trimming at V came to 3 bases and at J to 4 bases, leaving 5 bases not matched to a gene. In germline, CDR1 is MGHDK, CDR2 SYGVNS. This chain's CDR3 is CASSEEGGGYGYTF. CDR3 bases: TGTGCCAGCAGTGAGGAAGGGGGCGGCTATGGCTACACCTTC.

V is TRBV28 and J is TRBJ1-5; D is unresolved. Trimming took 7 bases from V and 6 from J, leaving 13 bases between them. CDR1 and CDR2 from the germline V gene are MDHEN and SYDVKM. CDR3 length: 13 residues. Written as DNA, the CDR3 is TGTGCCAGCACCACAACACGGGTTCAGCCCCAGCATTTT. It encodes CASTTTRVQPQHF.

The V and J genes are TRBV27 and TRBJ2-1; the D gene is possibly TRBD2 (5 bases). The germline gives CDR1 MNHEY, CDR2 SMNVEV (reference sequence). The CDR3 has 14 amino acids. With 0 bases removed from V and 7 bases from J, the gap between germline ends came to 10 bases. The CDR3 DNA follows: TGTGCCAGCAGTTTATCGGTCGGGATGAATGAGCAGTTCTTC. Translating it yields CASSLSVGMNEQFF.

The chain is built from TRBV2 and TRBJ1-1, with a weak D call TRBD1 (5 bases). Per the germline V gene, CDR1 is SNHLY and CDR2 is FYNNEI. The length of the CDR3 is 14 residues. V lost 6 bases and J 6 bases, leaving 17 bases between the germline ends. The CDR3 loop reads CASSLDTQFPEAFF. Here the CDR3 DNA reads TGTGCCAGCAGCTTGGACACACAGTTTCCTGAAGCTTTCTTT. The full variable domain, in which reference TRBV2 and TRBJ1-1 provide the parts outside the CDR3, is EPEVTQTPSHQVTQMGQEVILRCVPISNHLYFYWYRQILGQKVEFLVSFYNNEISEKSEIFDDQFSVERPDGSNFTLKIRSTKLEDSAMYFCASSLDTQFPEAFFGQGTRLTVV.

The J gene is TRBJ2-1, the V gene TRBV7-2, with 8 bases matching TRBD2. The CDR3 covers 13 residues. Germline assignment: CDR1 SGHTA and CDR2 FQGNSA. The ends lost 1 base at V and 10 bases at J; junction bases unmatched: 3. The CDR3 is CASSLGGGKEQFF. Here the CDR3 DNA reads TGTGCCAGCAGCTTAGGCGGGGGGAAGGAGCAGTTCTTC.

J is TRBJ2-5 and V is TRBV2; D unresolved. Germline CDR1 reads SNHLY; CDR2 reads FYNNEI. The CDR3 extends over 12 amino acids. Deletions cut 0 bases from V and 4 bases from J, with 3 bases between. CDR3 DNA sequence: TGTGCCAGCAGTGAAGCGAGAGAGACCCAGTACTTC. Translated: CASSEARETQYF.

This clone is a singleton in its sample. This rearrangement joins TRBV29-1 to TRBJ2-5, with a weak D call TRBD1 (6 bases). The CDR3 length is 13 residues. Germline V lookup: CDR1 SQVTM, CDR2 ANQGSEA. V shed 6 bases and J shed 5 bases, with 16 bases lying between them. CDR3 DNA sequence: TGCAGCGTGAGGACAGCACTCAGGGAGACCCAGTACTTC. As protein: CSVRTALRETQYF.

The chain links TRBV9 to TRBJ1-5; no firm D call. The germline V gene has CDR1 SGDLS and CDR2 YYNGEE. Trimming pared 0 bases from V and 7 bases from J, leaving 11 bases between. This CDR3 is built from 14 residues. The DNA of the CDR3 is TGTGCCAGCAGCGTAGGTGCTCGCGGGCAGCCCCAGCATTTT. Its translation: CASSVGARGQPQHF.

The V and J genes are TRBV24-1 and TRBJ2-7; D may be TRBD1 (6 bases). V lost 7 bases to trimming and J lost 0 bases, with 12 bases between them. Germline values: CDR1 KGHDR, CDR2 SFDVKD. The length of the CDR3 is 14 residues. The CDR3 nucleotides read TGTGCCACCAGCCCCGGGACAAACTCCTACGAGCAGTACTTC. Its translation: CATSPGTNSYEQYF.

The J gene is TRBJ2-3, the V gene TRBV4-2; D perhaps matches TRBD1 (5 bases). The CDR3 sequence is 17 residues long. Germline V gene lookup returns CDR1 LGHNA and CDR2 YNFKEQ. V shed 0 bases and J shed 8 bases, with 21 bases lying between them. This chain's CDR3 is CASSQEGQMGRPVTQYF. As DNA, the CDR3 is TGTGCCAGCAGCCAAGAGGGGCAAATGGGGCGGCCGGTTACGCAGTATTTT.

The rearrangement joins TRBV9 to TRBJ2-2; no definite D call. With 1 base removed from V and 7 bases from J, the gap between germline ends came to 11 bases. Germline CDR1 SGDLS, CDR2 YYNGEE. The CDR3 sequence is 14 residues long. This chain's CDR3 is CASSVYRSFGELFF. The CDR3 bases are TGTGCCAGCAGCGTATACCGGAGTTTCGGGGAGCTGTTTTTT.

The chain has TRBV13 and TRBJ2-7, with D tentatively TRBD1 (6 bases). Trimming left V 5 bases short and J 3 bases short, with 17 bases between. There are 15 residues in the CDR3. The V gene's germline CDR1 is PRHDT and CDR2 FYEKMQ (reference sequence). The CDR3 protein is CASSQPPQGVYEQYF. Written as DNA, the CDR3 is TGTGCCAGCAGCCAACCCCCACAGGGAGTCTACGAGCAGTACTTC.

The chain recombines TRBV7-8 with TRBJ1-2; perhaps TRBD1 as D (6 bases). This CDR3 has 15 residues. With 5 bases removed from V and 0 bases from J, the gap between germline ends came to 13 bases. In germline, CDR1 is SGHVS, CDR2 FQNEAQ. CDR3 protein: CASSASRGSNYGYTF. CDR3 DNA: TGTGCCAGCAGCGCAAGCAGGGGATCTAACTATGGCTACACCTTC. Full variable domain (missing parts from reference TRBV7-8 and TRBJ1-2): GAGVSQSPRYKVAKRGQDVALRCDPISGHVSLFWYQQALGQGPEFLTYFQNEAQLDKSGLPSDRFFAERPEGSVSTLKIQRTQQEDSAVYLCASSASRGSNYGYTFGSGTRLTVV.

V usage is TRBV7-2 and J usage is TRBJ1-4; D may be TRBD1 (6 bases). The germline gives CDR1 SGHTA, CDR2 FQGNSA. With 2 bases removed from V and 7 bases from J, the gap between germline ends came to 8 bases. The CDR3 covers 13 residues. This chain's CDR3 is CASSLSRGEKLFF. CDR3 nucleotides: TGTGCCAGCAGCTTAAGCAGGGGTGAAAAACTGTTTTTT.

J is TRBJ1-2 and V is TRBV12-3 or TRBV12-4; D might be TRBD1 (5 bases). Trimming removed 6 bases from V and 7 bases from J, with 15 bases in between. This CDR3 region has 13 residues. CDR3 bases: TGTGCCAGCAGGCGGGACCCCTATCCTGGCTACACCTTC. It yields the protein CASRRDPYPGYTF.

This chain links TRBV7-2 with TRBJ2-4, with unresolved D. V was cut by 1 base and J by 9 bases, with 7 bases left in between. CDR3 length equals 12 residues. Germline CDR1 and CDR2: SGHTA and FQGNSA. The CDR3 region has the DNA TGTGCCAGCAGCTTAGGGAGTGGCATTCAGTACTTC. It translates to CASSLGSGIQYF.

This chain connects TRBV7-6 to TRBJ2-1, with 10 bases lining up with TRBD2. Germline V gene sequence: CDR1 SGHVS, CDR2 FNYEAQ. V was clipped by 5 bases and J by 5 bases; unmatched bases: 6. This CDR3 is built from 15 residues. CDR3 amino acids: CASSKLAGLNNEQFF. The CDR3 nucleotides read TGTGCCAGCAGCAAACTAGCGGGACTGAACAATGAGCAGTTCTTC. Looking up the rest from reference TRBV7-6 and TRBJ2-1 gives the full variable domain: GAGVSQSPRYKVTKRGQDVALRCDPISGHVSLYWYRQALGQGPEFLTYFNYEAQQDKSGLPNDRFSAERPEGSISTLTIQRTEQRDSAMYRCASSKLAGLNNEQFFGPGTRLTVL.